A selection of T cell receptor beta chains follows, all from one sample in a study of blood T cells in healthy people across ages. TCRdb passed the 5' RACE reads through MiXCR, listing each CDR3 protein once. The table records roughly 1,500,000 distinct CDR3 sequences, approximately 42% of them present only once. Sequencing input: blood. These receptors all stem from a woman between 18 and 29 years old in good health. The CDR3 runs from the conserved cysteine through the conserved F or W. The D gene is left open where the match is weak. Size values are once, few and many counts, or a class for expanded clones, and some rows have none.

>NA|TRBV7-9|few|TRBJ1-2
TGTGCCAGCAGCTTAGGCTCTGGACCTCGAGTCTCCTATGGCTACACCTTC
CASSLGSGPRVSYGYTF
>TRBD2|TRBV5-5|NA|TRBJ2-3
TGTGCCAGCAGCTTTAACCCAGCGGGAGGTCTCACAGATACGCAGTATTTT
CASSFNPAGGLTDTQYF
>TRBD2|TRBV3-1|NA|TRBJ2-1
TGTGCCAGCAGACGGACTAGCGGGAGTGGTGAGCAGTTCTTC
CASRRTSGSGEQFF
>TRBD1|TRBV5-5|few|TRBJ1-4
TGTGCCAGCAGCTCTCACAGGGGGCTGGATGAAAAACTGTTTTTT
CASSSHRGLDEKLFF
>NA|TRBV25-1|few|TRBJ2-1
TGTGCCAGCAGTGAATACAGTTACAATGAGCAGTTCTTC
CASSEYSYNEQFF
>TRBD1|TRBV27|NA|TRBJ1-2
TGTGCCAGCAGTTTAACATCACAGGGGATTTATGGCTACACCTTC
CASSLTSQGIYGYTF
>NA|TRBV4-2|many|TRBJ2-3
TGTGCCAGCAGCCAGGGGAGACTAGGGCTAAGTCCAGATACGCAGTATTTT
CASSQGRLGLSPDTQYF
>NA|TRBV29-1|NA|TRBJ2-2
TGCAGCGTTGACAGGGCTGACACCGGGGAGCTGTTTTTT
CSVDRADTGELFF
>NA|TRBV12-3/TRBV12-4|NA|TRBJ1-1
TGTGCCAGCAGTGGACCGACAGACATGAACACTGAAGCTTTCTTT
CASSGPTDMNTEAFF
>NA|TRBV5-1|few|TRBJ2-7
TGCGCCAGCACCAGCGGGGCAGGGGGCTACTACGAGCAGTACTTC
CASTSGAGGYYEQYF
>NA|TRBV24-1|few|TRBJ2-1
TGTGCCACCAGTGATTTGCAGAAACAGTTCTTC
CATSDLQKQFF
>NA|TRBV2|few|TRBJ2-1
TGTGCCAGCAGTGAGTGGGCGGGGGCTCACAATGAGCAGTTCTTC
CASSEWAGAHNEQFF
>NA|TRBV7-3|NA|TRBJ1-5
TGTGCCAGCAGCAGAATGGGACAATCTAGCAATCAGCCCCAGCATTTT
CASSRMGQSSNQPQHF
>TRBD2|TRBV5-1|NA|TRBJ2-3
TGCGCCAGCAGCTTCACGACTAGCGGGAGCACAGATACGCAGTATTTT
CASSFTTSGSTDTQYF
>NA|TRBV9|NA|TRBJ1-2
TGTGCCAGCAGCGTTCCGGGCTATGGCTACACCTTC
CASSVPGYGYTF
>NA|TRBV6-6|few|TRBJ1-6
TGTGCCAGCAGTTACGGCGGGGGATATAATTCACCCCTCCACTTT
CASSYGGGYNSPLHF
>NA|TRBV20-1|NA|TRBJ2-5
TGCAGTGCTAGTGGGGACGGACAAGAGACCCAGTACTTC
CSASGDGQETQYF
>NA|TRBV18|NA|TRBJ2-5
TGTGCCAGCTCCCCACGTCAAGGGCGAGAGACCCAGTACTTC
CASSPRQGRETQYF
>NA|TRBV14|NA|TRBJ2-1
TGTGCCAGCAGCCAAACGGGAGCGGGCAATGAGCAGTTCTTC
CASSQTGAGNEQFF
>TRBD2|TRBV4-1|few|TRBJ2-5
TGCGCCAGCAGCCCTGTAGCGGGGGGGCAAGAGACCCAGTACTTC
CASSPVAGGQETQYF
>TRBD2|TRBV7-2|few|TRBJ2-2
TGTGCCAGCAGCTTACTAGCGGGGGGCGGCACCGGGGAGCTGTTTTTT
CASSLLAGGGTGELFF
>TRBD1|TRBV7-9|NA|TRBJ1-6
TGTGCCAGCAGCTTTCTGACAGGGGGTTCACCCCTCCACTTT
CASSFLTGGSPLHF
>TRBD2|TRBV20-1|few|TRBJ2-3
TGCAGTGCTAGAGATGAGCGGGGGGGCCGCCGCACAGATACGCAGTATTTT
CSARDERGGRRTDTQYF
>NA|TRBV7-2|NA|TRBJ2-3
TGTGCCAGCAGCTTAGCCCCCCAGGGCGGAGGCACAGATACGCAGTATTTT
CASSLAPQGGGTDTQYF
>NA|TRBV12-3/TRBV12-4|NA|TRBJ2-5
TGTGCCAGCAGTTTTCGGTTGGCAAGTGAGCAGTACTTC
CASSFRLASEQYF
>NA|TRBV20-1|few|TRBJ2-7
TGCAGTGCTAGAGGGGACGACCCCTACGAGCAGTACTTC
CSARGDDPYEQYF
>NA|TRBV29-1|few|TRBJ2-5
TGCAGCGTTGGGTTGGGGCAAGAGACCCAGTACTTC
CSVGLGQETQYF
>NA|TRBV9|NA|TRBJ2-2
TGTGCCAGCAGCGTAGGGGGACTTATCGCCGGGGAGCTGTTTTTT
CASSVGGLIAGELFF
>TRBD2|TRBV20-1|NA|TRBJ2-3
TGCAGTGCTAGGGGCTTTGCGGGGGGGCCAGCAGATACGCAGTATTTT
CSARGFAGGPADTQYF
>NA|TRBV27|NA|TRBJ2-7
TGTGCCAGCAGTTTAAATACAGACTTCTACGAGCAGTACTTC
CASSLNTDFYEQYF
>TRBD1|TRBV9|NA|TRBJ2-2
TGTGCCAGCAGTGTGGGACAGGAGGGCACCGGGGAGCTGTTTTTT
CASSVGQEGTGELFF
>TRBD2|TRBV24-1|NA|TRBJ2-1
TGTGCCACCAGTGACTCTCCTGGAGCGGGGAAATACAATGAGCAGTTCTTC
CATSDSPGAGKYNEQFF